This T cell receptor beta chain was captured by sequencing in a study of shared clonotypes between healthy human individuals. Using approximately 200 ng DNA, 25,000 to 35,000 T cell genomes, the sorted-subset replicate PCRs were run. Using immunoSEQ multiplex PCR, the repertoire was profiled, and TCRdb retains in-frame clones only, with some absent. The sample lists approximately 940,000 clones; approximately 80% were seen once. Study observations and caveats: It was observed that approximately 5% of naive CD4 clonotypes were shared across four donors. Relative to clonotypes present in all four donors, those not shared had lower generation probabilities.

For this clone: Its antigen is currently unknown.

Trimming left V 2 bases short and J 2 bases short, with 12 bases between. The germline CDR1 and CDR2 sequences are KGHSH and LQKENI. This CDR3 comprises 15 residues. The sample taken for sequencing was memory CD4+ T cells sorted from blood. Stated subset: CD45RA-negative fraction. The chain carries TRBV18 and TRBJ1-2; the D is unclear. The receptor was isolated from a man between 18 and 35 years old in good health. This chain's CDR3 is CASSPSVPANYGYTF. The CDR3 DNA follows: TGTGCCAGCTCACCAAGCGTCCCCGCGAACTATGGCTACACCTTC.